Described below is a single T cell receptor (beta chain) sequence and its context. Its target is unknown. The data were taken from a study of shared clonotypes between healthy human individuals. Each PCR replicate from the sorted subsets contained roughly 210 ng DNA, which is some 31,000 T cell genomes. Source study methods: For the immunoSEQ data, sequences were junction-only without quality scores, so filtering differed. Repertoires were generated with immunoSEQ multiplex PCR, while TCRdb's copy carries only in-frame clones and drops some. The V and J calls and clone size are taken from that table; D and trimming were inferred from the DNA. The sample holds roughly 2 million clones; 95% are singletons and the top ten take 0.13%. CDR1 SGHTS and CDR2 YDEGEE come from the germline V gene. The CDR3 length is 12 residues. V lost 7 bases and J lost 9, with 11 bases in between. Study-wide results and limits: Clonotype sharing among donors was expected to depend on sequencing depth.

Sequenced input: naive CD4+ T cells sorted from blood. Subset: CD45RA+ positively selected. The chain combines TRBV5-8 with TRBJ1-6; a possible D gene is TRBD1 (5 bases). This sequence was found in a young man in good health. CDR3 coding DNA: TGTGCCAGCGGGGGAGGGGTTTCACCCCTCCACTTT. This codes for CASGGGVSPLHF.